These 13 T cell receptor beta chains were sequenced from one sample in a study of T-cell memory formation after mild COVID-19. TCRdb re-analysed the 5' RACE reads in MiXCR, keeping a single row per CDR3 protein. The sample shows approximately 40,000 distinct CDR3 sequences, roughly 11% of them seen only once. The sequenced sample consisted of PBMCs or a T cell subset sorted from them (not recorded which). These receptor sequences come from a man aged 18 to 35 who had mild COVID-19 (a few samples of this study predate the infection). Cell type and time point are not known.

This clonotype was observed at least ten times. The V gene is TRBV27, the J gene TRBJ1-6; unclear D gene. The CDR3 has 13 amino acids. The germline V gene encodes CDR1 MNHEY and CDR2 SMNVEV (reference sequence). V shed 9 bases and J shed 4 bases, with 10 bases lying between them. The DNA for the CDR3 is TGTGCCAGTAGCAATCGGTATAATTCACCCCTCCACTTT. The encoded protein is CASSNRYNSPLHF.

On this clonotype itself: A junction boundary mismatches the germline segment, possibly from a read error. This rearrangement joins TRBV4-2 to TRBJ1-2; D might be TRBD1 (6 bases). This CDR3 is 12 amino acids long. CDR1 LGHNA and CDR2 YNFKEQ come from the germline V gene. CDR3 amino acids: CASSPGHPVRAF. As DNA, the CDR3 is TGTGCCAGCAGCCCGGGACACCCGGTTAGGGCCTTC.

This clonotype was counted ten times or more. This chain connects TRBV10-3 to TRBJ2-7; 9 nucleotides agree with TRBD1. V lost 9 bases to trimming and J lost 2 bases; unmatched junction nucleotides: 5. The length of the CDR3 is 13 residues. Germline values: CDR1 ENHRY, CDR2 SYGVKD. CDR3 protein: CAIKQGAAYEQYV. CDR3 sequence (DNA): TGTGCCATAAAACAGGGGGCGGCCTACGAGCAGTACGTC.

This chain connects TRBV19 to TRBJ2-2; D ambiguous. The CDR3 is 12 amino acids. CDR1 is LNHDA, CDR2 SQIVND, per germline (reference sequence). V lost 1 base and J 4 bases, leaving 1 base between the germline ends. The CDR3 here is CASSIATGELFF. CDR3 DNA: TGTGCCAGTAGTATAGCCACCGGGGAGCTGTTTTTT.

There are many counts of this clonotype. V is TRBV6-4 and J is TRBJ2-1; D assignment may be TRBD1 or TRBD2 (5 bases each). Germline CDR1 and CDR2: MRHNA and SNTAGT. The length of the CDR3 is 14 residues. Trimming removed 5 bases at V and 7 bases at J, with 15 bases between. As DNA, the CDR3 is TGTGCCAGCAGTACCTCCGGGACGGAGAATGAGCAGTTCTTC. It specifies CASSTSGTENEQFF.

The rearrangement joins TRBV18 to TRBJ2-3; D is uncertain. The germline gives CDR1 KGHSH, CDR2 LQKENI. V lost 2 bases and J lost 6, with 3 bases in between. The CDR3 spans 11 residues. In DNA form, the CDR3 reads TGTGCCAGCTCACCAGGGGATACGCAGTATTTT. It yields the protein CASSPGDTQYF. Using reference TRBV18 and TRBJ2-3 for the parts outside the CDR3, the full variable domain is NAGVMQNPRHLVRRRGQEARLRCSPMKGHSHVYWYRQLPEEGLKFMVYLQKENIIDESGMPKERFSAEFPKEGPSILRIQQVVRGDSAAYFCASSPGDTQYFGPGTRLTVL.

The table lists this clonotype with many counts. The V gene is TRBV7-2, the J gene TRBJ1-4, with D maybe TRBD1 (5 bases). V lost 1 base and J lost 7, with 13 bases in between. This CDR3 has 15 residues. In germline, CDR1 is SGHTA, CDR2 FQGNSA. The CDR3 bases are TGTGCCAGCAGCTTAGGGGGGAACGTGGGTGAAAAACTGTTTTTT. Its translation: CASSLGGNVGEKLFF. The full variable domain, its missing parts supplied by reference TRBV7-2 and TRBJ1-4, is GAGVSQSPSNKVTEKGKDVELRCDPISGHTALYWYRQSLGQGLEFLIYFQGNSAPDKSGLPSDRFSAERTGGSVSTLTIQRTQQEDSAVYLCASSLGGNVGEKLFFGSGTQLSVL.

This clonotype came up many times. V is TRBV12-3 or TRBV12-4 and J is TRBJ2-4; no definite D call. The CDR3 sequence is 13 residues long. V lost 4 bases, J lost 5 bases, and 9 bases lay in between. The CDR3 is CASSYFGQNIQYF. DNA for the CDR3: TGTGCCAGCAGTTATTTTGGACAAAACATTCAGTACTTC.

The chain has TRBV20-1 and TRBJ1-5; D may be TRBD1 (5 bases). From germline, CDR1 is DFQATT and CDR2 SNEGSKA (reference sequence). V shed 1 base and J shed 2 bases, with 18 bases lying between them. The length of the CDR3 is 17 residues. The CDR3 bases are TGCAGTGCTAGAGTCGGACACGCACCCTATGGCAATCAGCCCCAGCATTTT. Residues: CSARVGHAPYGNQPQHF.

CDR3 nucleotide sequence: TGTGCCAGCAGCTCCGTACTGACTAACACCGGGGAGCTGTTTTTT. Translating it yields CASSSVLTNTGELFF. The chain joins TRBV5-6 to TRBJ2-2; the D is unclear. Trimming took off 3 bases at V and 2 bases at J, with 11 bases between the two ends. The CDR3 runs to 15 residues. Germline lookup yields CDR1 SGHDT and CDR2 YYEEEE.

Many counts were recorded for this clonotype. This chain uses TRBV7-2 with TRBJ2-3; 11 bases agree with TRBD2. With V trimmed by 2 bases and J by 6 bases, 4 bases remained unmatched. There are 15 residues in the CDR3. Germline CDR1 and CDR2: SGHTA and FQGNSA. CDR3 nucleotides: TGTGCCAGCAGCTTACCGCTAGCGGGGGGCGATACGCAGTATTTT. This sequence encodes CASSLPLAGGDTQYF. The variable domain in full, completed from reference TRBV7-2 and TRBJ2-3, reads GAGVSQSPSNKVTEKGKDVELRCDPISGHTALYWYRQSLGQGLEFLIYFQGNSAPDKSGLPSDRFSAERTGGSVSTLTIQRTQQEDSAVYLCASSLPLAGGDTQYFGPGTRLTVL.

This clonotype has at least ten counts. The CDR3 DNA sequence: TGCGCCAGCAGCCAAGACCCACAGGGGGCCTCCTACGAGCAGTACTTC. Encoded protein: CASSQDPQGASYEQYF. This rearrangement joins TRBV4-1 to TRBJ2-7, with 9 bases identical to TRBD1. The CDR3 length is 16 residues. The V and J ends lost 0 bases and 0 bases, in that order; junction bases with no gene match: 3. The germline gives CDR1 MGHRA, CDR2 YSYEKL.

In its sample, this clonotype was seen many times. Written as DNA, the CDR3 is TGCAGTGCTAGAGCCTACAATGAGCAGTTCTTC. Its protein is CSARAYNEQFF. The rearrangement joins TRBV20-1 to TRBJ2-1; D ambiguous. Per germline, CDR1 DFQATT and CDR2 SNEGSKA (reference sequence). The CDR3 has 11 amino acids. Trimming stripped 1 base from V and 2 bases from J, with 0 bases between.